These T cell receptor beta chains were read from a single sample in a study of regulatory dendritic cells for organ transplantation. Generated by immunoSEQ multiplex PCR, the TCRdb table keeps only in-frame clones and is missing some. The table has some 29,000 clones, 82% seen once. The source material was naive CD4+ T cells from blood. The receptors shown here come from a human donor in good health. The conserved cysteine and the conserved F or W are not part of the CDR3 here. Where a row states a size, it is once, few, many or the class of an expanded clone; other rows omit it.

>NA|TRBV6-5|TRBJ2-2
ASRWTSGDTGELF
>NA|TRBV29-1|TRBJ1-1
SVRLRGADTEAF
>NA|TRBV6-6|TRBJ1-1
ASSYQGQGNTEAF
>NA|TRBV5-6|TRBJ1-5
ASSLYNSPNQPQH
>once|TRBV10-3|TRBJ1-2
AISEGQGGGYT
>NA|TRBV19|TRBJ2-7
ASSIERQAYEQY
>NA|TRBV10-3|TRBJ2-5
AITESGGAQETQY
>NA|TRBV15|TRBJ1-3
ATSREAGRGNTIY
>NA|TRBV4-3|TRBJ2-1
ASSQRTGGNEQF
>NA|TRBV6-5|TRBJ2-5
ASTPAGWAPGTQY
>NA|TRBV7-2|TRBJ1-5
ASSLGQGSQPQH
>NA|TRBV7-2|TRBJ2-3
ASSLDGGAWDTQY
>NA|TRBV4-1|TRBJ1-2
ASSQGSGVEYGYT
>NA|TRBV10-3|TRBJ2-4
AISSGTEENIQY
>NA|TRBV19|TRBJ2-3
ASSGTSGGLDTQY
>NA|TRBV29-1|TRBJ2-5
SVAASGGAETQY
>NA|TRBV11-3|TRBJ2-3
ASSFLAGGPTDTQY
>NA|TRBV5-4|TRBJ1-2
ASSLNQDYGYT
>NA|TRBV2|TRBJ2-6
ASSDRSSGANVLT
>NA|TRBV6-1|TRBJ2-3
ASSEGPSGGPTDTQY
>few|TRBV4-1|TRBJ2-5
ASSQIPGGQETQY
>few|TRBV10-3|TRBJ2-2
AIRRSGTGNTGELF
>NA|TRBV25-1|TRBJ1-3
ASSEWGDRANTIY
>NA|TRBV5-4|TRBJ2-1
ASSLGGGIENEQF
>few|TRBV6-6|TRBJ2-7
ASSSGTGNGQY
>NA|TRBV7-2|TRBJ2-7
ASSTSGDSYEQY
>NA|TRBV6-1|TRBJ1-5
ASSARGHGNQPQH
>NA|TRBV5-6|TRBJ2-5
ASSLWGGSSRGTQY
>NA|TRBV6-6|TRBJ1-5
ASKRTGNSNQPQH
>NA|TRBV6-6|TRBJ2-1
ASSYSELVRGEQF
>NA|TRBV29-1|TRBJ2-3
SVGLAAYTDTQY